This T cell receptor (beta chain) was captured by sequencing in a study of PD-1 blockade in classical Hodgkin lymphoma. In regard to this clone: As yet, its antigen is unknown.

All patients experienced relapse after autologous stem cell transplantation, and brentuximab vedotin exposure was variable. The CDR3 has 13 residues. J lost 9 bases, V lost 7 bases, and 8 bases had no gene match. Germline V gives CDR1 MNHEY, CDR2 SVGAGI. Sequencing used immunoSEQ multiplex PCR; TCRdb keeps in-frame clones, though not all of them. Altogether approximately 12,000 clones are present, roughly 77% being singletons, with the ten largest covering under 30%. Study-level findings and limits: Similar baseline diversity was found in complete responders and newly diagnosed patients. By C4D1, diversity of CD4+ TCRs had risen significantly, whereas that of CD8+ TCRs had not. Among the patients, those starting nivolumab under 1 year after ASCT were excluded. Reasons behind the repertoire differences stay unclear, perhaps disease activity or earlier therapy.

The rearrangement joins TRBV6-5 to TRBJ2-1; 8 positions match TRBD2. The TCR comes from a human donor with classical Hodgkin lymphoma. This specimen was peripheral blood mononuclear cells (PBMCs), taken at baseline. The CDR3 sequence is CASISGGRGEQFF. DNA for the CDR3: TGTGCCAGCATAAGCGGGGGACGGGGTGAGCAGTTCTTC.